A selection of T cell receptor beta chains follows, all from one sample in a study of cytomegalovirus exposure and HLA in healthy donors. Sequencing used immunoSEQ multiplex PCR; TCRdb keeps in-frame clones, though not all of them. The table has about 150,000 clones, 85% to 90% seen once. The sample comprised PBMCs. These receptor sequences come from a human donor in good health. The CDR3 runs from the conserved cysteine through the conserved F or W. The D gene is left open where the match is weak. Size values are once, few and many counts, or a class for expanded clones, and some rows have none.

>-|TRBV4-2|TRBD2|TRBJ2-3
CASSQLRSGSRLGTDTQYF
TGTGCCAGCAGCCAGCTGCGGAGCGGGAGCCGTCTTGGCACAGATACGCAGTATTTT
>-|TRBV30|-|TRBJ1-2
CAWSRFNQNGYTF
TGTGCCTGGAGCCGCTTTAATCAGAATGGCTACACCTTC
>-|TRBV7-6|TRBD2|TRBJ2-3
CASSLSLLAVTSTDTQYF
TGTGCCAGCAGCTTAAGCCTACTAGCGGTTACTAGCACAGATACGCAGTATTTT
>-|TRBV20-1|-|TRBJ2-3
CSAKVGGAQYF
TGCAGTGCTAAAGTAGGAGGAGCGCAGTATTTT
>few|TRBV7-2|-|TRBJ1-2
CASSSTSIGYTF
TGTGCCAGCAGTTCCACTTCCATTGGCTACACCTTC
>-|TRBV5-1|TRBD2|TRBJ2-3
CASSTGLAGRDTQYF
TGCGCCAGCAGCACGGGACTAGCGGGGAGAGATACGCAGTATTTT
>-|TRBV21-1|-|TRBJ2-1
CASSKGLATYNEQFF
TGTGCCAGCAGCAAAGGTCTAGCCACCTACAATGAGCAGTTCTTC
>-|TRBV2|TRBD2|TRBJ2-1
CASSTGTSGSLSPYNEQFF
TGTGCCAGCAGTACTGGGACTAGCGGGAGTTTATCCCCATACAATGAGCAGTTCTTC
>once|TRBV14|TRBD2|TRBJ2-1
CASSQDGPSGGDNEQFF
TGTGCCAGCAGCCAAGACGGACCTAGCGGGGGGGACAATGAGCAGTTCTTC
>-|TRBV6-5|-|TRBJ1-1
CASSYSQRGEAFF
TGTGCCAGCAGTTACTCGCAAAGGGGAGAAGCTTTCTTT
>-|TRBV11-2|-|TRBJ2-7
CASSLEVRYEQYF
TGTGCCAGCAGCTTAGAAGTGCGATACGAGCAGTACTTC
>-|TRBV9|-|TRBJ2-7
CASSVYMRGSEQYF
TGTGCCAGCAGCGTATATATGCGAGGGAGCGAGCAGTACTTC
>-|TRBV19|TRBD2|TRBJ2-7
CASRQAGDTTYEQYF
TGTGCCAGTAGGCAGGCGGGGGATACTACCTACGAGCAGTACTTC
>-|TRBV7-2|TRBD1|TRBJ1-1
CASSYDRVYTEAFF
TGTGCCAGCAGCTACGACAGGGTGTACACTGAAGCTTTCTTT
>-|TRBV2|-|TRBJ2-7
CASSEDLEGPVYEQYF
TGTGCCAGCAGTGAAGATCTGGAGGGCCCGGTGTACGAGCAGTACTTC
>-|TRBV28|TRBD2|TRBJ2-7
CASSLLREGPHEQYF
TGTGCCAGCAGTTTATTGCGGGAGGGTCCCCACGAGCAGTACTTC
>-|TRBV15|TRBD1|TRBJ2-5
CATSRDRGQETQYF
TGTGCCACCAGCAGGGACAGGGGGCAAGAGACCCAGTACTTC
>-|TRBV19|-|TRBJ1-1
CASSISYTPNTEAFF
TGTGCCAGTAGTATCTCTTACACCCCGAACACTGAAGCTTTCTTT